This T cell receptor (beta chain) appears in the sequencing data of a study of cytomegalovirus exposure and HLA in healthy donors. Study-level information: A subsequent analysis reported that the 95 to 150 validation repertoires were produced on the same platform that had also been used for the 666 first-cohort repertoires. Study-wide results and caveats: Specificity of a few CMV-associated chains for CMV antigens was verified in vitro. Altogether, some 170 TCR beta chains were recorded as cytomegalovirus-associated. Whilst most TCR sequences proved rare, a subset of public TCRs occurred across many donors.

This CDR3 spans 14 amino acids. In germline, CDR1 is MNHEY, CDR2 SMNVEV (reference sequence). The V end lost 2 bases, the J end lost 4 bases, and 11 bases lay between the germline ends. The table came from immunoSEQ multiplex PCR; TCRdb's copy has only in-frame clones and leaves some out. Of about 130,000 clones in the sample, roughly 86% are singletons; the top ten hold about 1.4%. Comment on this clone: Its antigen is not identified.

The V call is TRBV27, the J call TRBJ1-2, with D perhaps matching TRBD1 (5 bases). Source material: PBMCs. The sequence was collected from a man in his thirties or forties in good health and CMV-seronegative. The CDR3 DNA reads as TGTGCCAGCAGTTTAACCCGGGGACTCTATGGCTACACCTTC. It specifies CASSLTRGLYGYTF.